This T cell receptor beta chain was recorded in a study of T cells in Graves' hyperthyroidism and ophthalmopathy. Study in general: Peripheral blood was collected at initial diagnosis, before any treatment.

Broader study findings: In the blood, most expanded thyroid clonotypes above 0.001 appeared as well.

This clonotype was seen many times. Its antigen is not known. RNA transcripts yielded amplified TCR beta CDR3 regions. The TCR CDR3 first-round RT-PCR relied on the HTBI primer set. Using its own MiXCR run on the multiplex PCR reads, TCRdb lists one record per CDR3 protein. The top ten hold around 7.7% of the sample, which has fewer than 800,000 distinct CDR3 sequences, roughly 15% seen once. CDR3 length: 16 residues. V lost 5 bases to trimming and J lost 5 bases; unmatched junction nucleotides: 7. Germline V gives CDR1 SGHNT, CDR2 YENEEA. Material for sequencing was blood. V is TRBV11-3 and J is TRBJ2-5, with 14 nucleotides matching TRBD2. The TCR sequence derives from a young man with Graves' hyperthyroidism. As DNA, the CDR3 is TGTGCCAGCAGCACGGGACTAGCGGGAGTGCTGGAGACCCAGTACTTC. Its translation: CASSTGLAGVLETQYF.